The 25 T cell receptor beta chains presented below share a single source sample, sequenced in a study of blood T cell repertoires in COVID-19. The assay was immunoSEQ multiplex PCR, and TCRdb's table has in-frame clones only and misses some. The sample has some 150,000 clones, about 85% seen once. Input material: peripheral blood. Receptors originate from a man in his forties or fifties with acute or convalescent COVID-19.

The gene calls are TRBV3-1 (or the pseudogene TRBV3-2) and TRBJ1-1, with TRBD1 identical over 7 bases. This CDR3 has 14 amino acids. Unmatched junction bases numbered 4, after V lost 4 bases and J lost 2 bases. Germline V gene lookup returns CDR1 LGHDT and CDR2 YNNKEL (reference sequence). The CDR3 nucleotides read TGTGCCAGCAGCCCCCGGGACAGAAACACTGAAGCTTTCTTT. Its protein is CASSPRDRNTEAFF.

V and J are TRBV7-9 and TRBJ2-3; 9 nucleotides align to TRBD2. This CDR3 comprises 16 residues. Germline CDR1 SEHNR, CDR2 FQNEAQ (reference sequence). The V gene end was trimmed by 2 bases and the J gene end by 2 bases; junction bases not matched to a gene: 5. In DNA, the CDR3 is TGTGCCAGCAGCTTAAATCTAGCGGGAATCACAGATACGCAGTATTTT. As protein: CASSLNLAGITDTQYF.

The chain recombines TRBV19 with TRBJ1-2; no definite D call. The CDR3 contains 14 residues. V was shortened by 7 bases and J by 3 bases, with 15 bases between the two germline ends. Looked up from germline, CDR1 is LNHDA and CDR2 is SQIVND (reference sequence). The CDR3 loop is CASNDQSVYYGYTF. In DNA, the CDR3 is TGTGCCAGTAACGACCAGAGCGTGTACTATGGCTACACCTTC.

The chain couples TRBV19 to TRBJ2-7; the match to TRBD2 covers 8 bases. Losses at the gene ends were 5 bases for V and 3 bases for J; bases not matched to a gene: 6. Germline assignment: CDR1 LNHDA and CDR2 SQIVND (reference sequence). CDR3 size: 14 residues. CDR3 in DNA: TGTGCCAGTAGTCCCCGAGCGGGGGACTACGAGCAGTACTTC. Translated, it gives CASSPRAGDYEQYF.

This clone turned up a few times. The rearrangement links TRBV5-1 to TRBJ1-2; 9 bases map to TRBD1. Germline lookup yields CDR1 SGHRS and CDR2 YFSETQ. This CDR3 is 16 amino acids long. J lost 8 bases, V lost 4 bases, and 15 bases had no gene match. CDR3 protein: CASSVEQGATSQGYTF. The DNA of the CDR3 is TGCGCCAGCAGCGTAGAACAGGGGGCGACTTCGCAGGGCTACACCTTC.

This chain uses TRBV2 with TRBJ2-2; D is possibly TRBD1 (6 bases). Trimming left V 6 bases short and J 5 bases short, with 16 bases between. This CDR3 has 15 amino acids. The germline CDR1 and CDR2 sequences are SNHLY and FYNNEI. The CDR3 reads CASRYRVEITGELFF. The CDR3 nucleotides read TGTGCCAGCAGGTACAGGGTAGAGATTACCGGGGAGCTGTTTTTT. Full variable domain (rest looked up from reference TRBV2 and TRBJ2-2): EPEVTQTPSHQVTQMGQEVILRCVPISNHLYFYWYRQILGQKVEFLVSFYNNEISEKSEIFDDQFSVERPDGSNFTLKIRSTKLEDSAMYFCASRYRVEITGELFFGEGSRLTVL.

The genes are TRBV5-1 and TRBJ2-7; 7 bases are a match to TRBD2. J gave up 2 bases and V 0 bases, and 2 bases lay outside the gene matches. From germline, CDR1 is SGHRS and CDR2 YFSETQ. CDR3 length: 14 residues. Here the CDR3 reads CASSLEGLPYEQYF. As DNA, the CDR3 is TGCGCCAGCAGCTTGGAGGGACTACCCTACGAGCAGTACTTC.

J is TRBJ2-2 and V is TRBV10-3; 8 positions match TRBD1. CDR1 ENHRY and CDR2 SYGVKD come from the germline V gene. CDR3 size: 16 residues. V shed 0 bases, J shed 6 bases, and the junction held 6 bases outside the gene matches. CDR3 in DNA: TGTGCCATCAGTGAGTCGGCAGGGGGCAGGTCCGGGGAGCTGTTTTTT. Its protein product is CAISESAGGRSGELFF.

This chain uses TRBV5-4 with TRBJ2-5; TRBD2 matches at 7 bases. With 0 bases clipped from V and 5 bases from J, the junction kept 7 bases outside the gene matches. Germline CDR1 reads SGHNT; CDR2 reads YYREEE (reference sequence). The CDR3 is 15 amino acids. The CDR3 bases are TGTGCCAGCAGCTTGGGGGATCGGGGGGAGGAGACCCAGTACTTC. It specifies CASSLGDRGEETQYF.

The chain recombines TRBV2 with TRBJ2-1, with TRBD2 matching over 8 bases. V shed 6 bases, J shed 3 bases, and the junction held 10 bases outside the gene matches. Germline lookup yields CDR1 SNHLY and CDR2 FYNNEI. CDR3 length equals 16 residues. CDR3 region: CASRARSGGGYNEQFF. The CDR3 DNA follows: TGTGCCAGCAGGGCGAGGAGCGGGGGAGGCTACAATGAGCAGTTCTTC.

V gene TRBV5-1 combines with J gene TRBJ1-4; 11 bases are shared with TRBD1. CDR1 is SGHRS and CDR2 is YFSETQ in the germline V gene. V shed 5 bases, J shed 3 bases, and the junction held 3 bases outside the gene matches. This CDR3 is 15 amino acids long. CDR3 sequence reads: CASRGQGVANEKLFF. The CDR3, as DNA: TGCGCCAGCAGGGGACAGGGGGTTGCTAATGAAAAACTGTTTTTT.

The chain joins TRBV3-1 (or the pseudogene TRBV3-2) to TRBJ2-1; 7 bases map to TRBD2. Trimming removed 2 bases from V and 9 bases from J; junction bases left unmatched: 10. The CDR3 sequence is 15 residues long. The V gene's germline CDR1 is LGHDT and CDR2 YNNKEL (reference sequence). The CDR3 region has the DNA TGTGCCAGCAGCCAAAGCGGGGTAGGCGGTAGTGAGCAGTTCTTC. It is translated as CASSQSGVGGSEQFF.

This sequence joins TRBV2 and TRBJ1-2; D is uncertain. The V end lost 6 bases, the J end lost 4 bases, and 15 bases lay between the germline ends. The CDR3 is made up of 14 amino acids. Per the germline V gene, CDR1 is SNHLY and CDR2 is FYNNEI. In DNA, the CDR3 is TGTGCCAGCAGGGACTATCGCACGGGCTATGGCTACACCTTC. Translated: CASRDYRTGYGYTF.

The gene calls are TRBV4-3 and TRBJ2-1, with 9 bases lining up with TRBD2. After removal of 0 bases from V and 7 bases from J, the junction contained 10 bases not matched to a gene. Germline lookup yields CDR1 LGHNA and CDR2 YSLEER. The CDR3 contains 17 residues. CDR3 region: CASSQDLGGGASNEQFF. Here the CDR3 DNA reads TGCGCCAGCAGCCAAGATCTGGGCGGGGGGGCTAGTAATGAGCAGTTCTTC.

The CDR3 DNA reads TGTGCCAGCAGCCAAGCCGCGACAGATACGCAGTATTTT. Its translation is CASSQAATDTQYF. V is TRBV4-2 and J is TRBJ2-3; D gene unclear. The CDR3 runs to 13 residues. Germline V gene data show CDR1 as LGHNA and CDR2 as YNFKEQ. With 1 base removed from V and 3 bases from J, the gap between germline ends came to 5 bases.

The chain is built from TRBV4-2 and TRBJ1-1, with D perhaps matching TRBD1 (5 bases). This CDR3 comprises 17 residues. V gave up 0 bases and J gave up 5 bases, with 19 bases separating them. CDR1 and CDR2 from the germline V gene are LGHNA and YNFKEQ. CDR3 sequence: CASSQEHLQGGKTEAFF. The CDR3 bases are TGTGCCAGCAGCCAAGAACACCTCCAGGGTGGGAAGACTGAAGCTTTCTTT.

The rearrangement joins TRBV14 to TRBJ2-3, with TRBD1 matching over 9 bases. The germline CDR1 and CDR2 sequences are SGHDN and FVKESK. The CDR3 is 16 residues long. After removal of 3 bases from V and 1 base from J, the junction contained 5 bases not matched to a gene. CDR3 protein: CASSQGQGVGTDTQYF. The CDR3 DNA follows: TGTGCCAGCAGCCAGGGACAGGGAGTCGGCACAGATACGCAGTATTTT. Supplemented by reference TRBV14 and TRBJ2-3, the full variable domain reads EAGVTQFPSHSVIEKGQTVTLRCDPISGHDNLYWYRRVMGKEIKFLLHFVKESKQDESGMPNNRFLAERTGGTYSTLKVQPAELEDSGVYFCASSQGQGVGTDTQYFGPGTRLTVL.

The V and J genes are TRBV18 and TRBJ1-1; TRBD1 matches 8 bases. With 3 bases clipped from V and 7 bases from J, the junction kept 7 bases outside the gene matches. Germline loops: CDR1 KGHSH, CDR2 LQKENI. The CDR3 runs 14 residues. CDR3 loop: CASSPGQGTSEAFF. For the CDR3, the DNA is TGTGCCAGCTCACCTGGACAGGGTACTAGTGAAGCTTTCTTT. Complete variable domain (other parts from reference TRBV18 and TRBJ1-1): NAGVMQNPRHLVRRRGQEARLRCSPMKGHSHVYWYRQLPEEGLKFMVYLQKENIIDESGMPKERFSAEFPKEGPSILRIQQVVRGDSAAYFCASSPGQGTSEAFFGQGTRLTVV.

The CDR3 here is CASRTGSMGNQPQHF. The CDR3 DNA reads TGTGCCAGCAGAACAGGGTCGATGGGCAATCAGCCCCAGCATTTT. V usage is TRBV6-5 and J usage is TRBJ1-5, with TRBD1 as a possible D gene (6 bases). Trimming shortened V by 6 bases and J by 2 bases, and 14 bases separated the two germline ends. The CDR3 loop spans 15 amino acids. Germline CDR1 and CDR2: MNHEY and SVGAGI.

This rearrangement joins TRBV9 to TRBJ1-5, with D possibly TRBD1 on 6 matching bases. Germline V lookup: CDR1 SGDLS, CDR2 YYNGEE. The CDR3 is 14 residues long. Trimming shortened V by 4 bases and J by 5 bases, and 13 bases separated the two germline ends. The CDR3 loop reads CASSPQGGDQPQHF. For the CDR3, the DNA is TGTGCCAGCAGCCCCCAAGGGGGAGATCAGCCCCAGCATTTT.

The V call is TRBV19, the J call TRBJ2-5; 7 nucleotides agree with TRBD1. With V trimmed by 9 bases and J by 0 bases, 10 bases remained unmatched. Germline V lookup: CDR1 LNHDA, CDR2 SQIVND (reference sequence). This CDR3 has 15 amino acids. The CDR3 region has the DNA TGTGCCAGATCTTATCCGGGACAGCACCAAGAGACCCAGTACTTC. This codes for CARSYPGQHQETQYF.

The J gene is TRBJ2-7, the V gene TRBV28; 10 nucleotides align to TRBD1. Germline lookup yields CDR1 MDHEN and CDR2 SYDVKM. The V segment lost 9 bases and the J segment 3 bases; nucleotides outside the gene matches: 11. This CDR3 has 15 amino acids. The CDR3 region is CASTGSGTGVYEQYF. The CDR3 DNA sequence: TGTGCCAGTACAGGGTCCGGGACAGGGGTCTACGAGCAGTACTTC.

This clone was seen more than once but under ten times. V and J are TRBV6-2 or TRBV6-3 and TRBJ1-1, with D hard to call. CDR1 and CDR2 (germline): MNHEY, SVGEGT. Trimming pared 2 bases from V and 1 base from J, leaving 8 bases between. The CDR3 runs 14 residues. In DNA, the CDR3 is TGTGCCAGCAGTTACGCGGAGAGGAACACTGAAGCTTTCTTT. Protein sequence: CASSYAERNTEAFF.

The chain carries TRBV27 and TRBJ1-1; 7 nucleotides line up with TRBD1. The CDR3 contains 17 residues. V lost 0 bases and J lost 3; bases outside the gene matches: 10. The germline gives CDR1 MNHEY, CDR2 SMNVEV (reference sequence). CDR3 sequence reads: CASSLSIPTGYDTEAFF. The CDR3, as DNA: TGTGCCAGCAGTTTATCGATTCCGACAGGGTATGACACTGAAGCTTTCTTT.

The chain couples TRBV29-1 to TRBJ2-7; 8 bases are a match to TRBD1. This CDR3 is 13 amino acids long. J was trimmed by 2 bases and V by 4 bases; bases with no gene match: 4. Per the germline V gene, CDR1 is SQVTM and CDR2 is ANQGSEA. CDR3 sequence: CSVGTTGAYEQYF. Written as DNA, the CDR3 is TGCAGCGTTGGCACGACAGGGGCCTACGAGCAGTACTTC.